The text below deals with one T cell receptor (beta chain). The antigen is not known. An end of the junction differs from the germline gene, which may be a read error. Stable hyperthyroidism denotes an absence of ophthalmopathy throughout 18 months of follow-up. Enrollment excluded any patients with other autoimmune diseases, uncontrolled infections, pregnancy or lactation. These data come from a study of Graves' ophthalmopathy and Graves' hyperthyroidism. General study results and limits: The model predicted progression of ophthalmopathy with a sensitivity of 60% to 71%, and its specificity was 72.22%.

The CDR3 runs to 15 residues. Germline V gene data show CDR1 as MNHEY and CDR2 as SVGAGI. Using RNA transcripts, the TCR beta CDR3 regions were amplified. RT-PCR with HTBI primers came first, then second-round multiplex PCR. TCRdb reprocessed the multiplex PCR reads via MiXCR and lists one record per CDR3 protein. This table holds about 380,000 distinct CDR3 sequences, 15% found once. The chain couples TRBV6-5 to TRBJ2-5, with TRBD2 as a possible D gene (5 bases). This TCR came from a woman between 18 and 30 years old with stable Graves' hyperthyroidism. Sequenced: peripheral blood. This CDR3 reads CASSYRVANQETQCF. The CDR3 coding sequence is TGTGCCAGCAGTTATCGGGTAGCGAACCAAGAGACCCAGTGCTTC.